This TCR beta chain was sequenced during a study of T-cell reconstitution after alpha-beta-depleted transplantation in children. The TCRbeta library incorporated unique molecular identifiers. TCRdb re-analysed the PCR reads in MiXCR, keeping a single row per CDR3 protein. The table shows 500,000 or so distinct CDR3 sequences, with over 25% occurring only once. Trimming cost V 6 bases and J 1 base; bases outside gene matches: 8. CDR3 length: 16 residues. This clonotype was obtained from a human donor who donated a stem cell graft to a child with aplastic anemia. Sequencing was performed on PBMCs from the stem cell graft donor, taken from the stem cell graft. This chain uses TRBV12-3 or TRBV12-4 with TRBJ2-3; 9 nucleotides match TRBD2. The CDR3 is CASSSREREGTDTQYF. The DNA for the CDR3 is TGTGCCAGCAGCAGTAGGGAGCGGGAGGGCACAGATACGCAGTATTTT.